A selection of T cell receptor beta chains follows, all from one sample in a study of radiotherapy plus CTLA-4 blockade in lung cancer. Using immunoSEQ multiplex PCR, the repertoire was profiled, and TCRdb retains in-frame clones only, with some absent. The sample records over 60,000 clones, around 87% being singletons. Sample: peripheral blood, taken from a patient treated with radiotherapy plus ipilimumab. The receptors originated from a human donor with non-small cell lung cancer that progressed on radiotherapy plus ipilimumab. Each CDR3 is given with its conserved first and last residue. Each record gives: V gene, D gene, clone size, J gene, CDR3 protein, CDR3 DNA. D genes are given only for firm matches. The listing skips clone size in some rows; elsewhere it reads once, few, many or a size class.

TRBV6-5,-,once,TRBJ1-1,CASSYRGAEAFF,TGTGCCAGCAGTTACAGGGGGGCTGAAGCTTTCTTT
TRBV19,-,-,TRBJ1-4,CASSPVINEKLFF,TGTGCCAGTAGTCCAGTCATCAATGAAAAACTGTTTTTT
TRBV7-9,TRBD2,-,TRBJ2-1,CASSRTSGLYNEQFF,TGTGCCAGCAGCCGGACTAGCGGGCTCTACAATGAGCAGTTCTTC
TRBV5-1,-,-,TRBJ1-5,CASSPGQDQPQHF,TGCGCCAGCAGCCCGGGACAAGATCAGCCCCAGCATTTT
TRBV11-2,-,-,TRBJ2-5,CASSFAWNQETQYF,TGTGCCAGCAGCTTCGCGTGGAACCAAGAGACCCAGTACTTC
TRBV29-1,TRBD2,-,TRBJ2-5,CSVEVDLAGKPPQETQYF,TGCAGCGTTGAAGTCGATCTAGCGGGCAAACCGCCCCAAGAGACCCAGTACTTC
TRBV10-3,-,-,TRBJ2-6,CAIKGQTSGANVLTF,TGTGCCATTAAAGGACAGACCTCTGGGGCCAACGTCCTGACTTTC
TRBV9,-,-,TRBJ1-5,CASNPDRRGNQPQHF,TGTGCCAGCAACCCGGACCGGCGGGGCAATCAGCCCCAGCATTTT
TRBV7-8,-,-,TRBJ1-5,CASSLARWGRSNQPQHF,TGTGCCAGCAGCTTAGCCCGTTGGGGGAGAAGCAATCAGCCCCAGCATTTT
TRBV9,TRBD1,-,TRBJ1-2,CASSVGSGGKGYTF,TGTGCCAGCAGCGTAGGTTCAGGGGGCAAAGGCTACACCTTC
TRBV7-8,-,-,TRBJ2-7,CASSERGKISYEQYF,TGTGCCAGCAGCGAGCGCGGCAAGATCTCCTACGAGCAGTACTTC
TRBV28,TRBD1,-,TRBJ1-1,CASSSGQLMNTEAFF,TGTGCCAGCAGTTCGGGACAGCTTATGAACACTGAAGCTTTCTTT
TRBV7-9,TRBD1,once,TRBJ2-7,CASSHSGTGSYEQYF,TGTGCCAGCAGCCACTCCGGGACAGGGTCCTACGAGCAGTACTTC
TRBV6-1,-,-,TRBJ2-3,CASNGGETVINTQYF,TGTGCCAGCAACGGAGGGGAGACAGTGATAAATACGCAGTATTTT
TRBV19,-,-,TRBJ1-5,CASSQQDLSNQPQHF,TGTGCCAGTAGTCAACAGGACCTTAGCAATCAGCCCCAGCATTTT
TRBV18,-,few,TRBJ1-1,CASSARGEAFF,TGTGCCAGCTCAGCCAGGGGTGAAGCTTTCTTT
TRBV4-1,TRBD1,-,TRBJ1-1,CASSQGDSTEAFF,TGCGCCAGCAGCCAAGGGGACAGCACTGAAGCTTTCTTT
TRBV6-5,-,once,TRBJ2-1,CASSYSLANNEQFF,TGTGCCAGCAGTTACTCACTAGCTAACAATGAGCAGTTCTTC
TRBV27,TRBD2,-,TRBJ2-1,CASSTTAANSGYNEQFF,TGTGCCAGCAGCACCACCGCCGCGAATAGCGGGTACAATGAGCAGTTCTTC
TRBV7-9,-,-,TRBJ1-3,CASSLFTQGNTIYF,TGTGCCAGCAGCTTATTTACTCAAGGAAACACCATATATTTT
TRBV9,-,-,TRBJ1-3,CASSVTGSGNTIYF,TGTGCCAGCAGCGTAACTGGCTCTGGAAACACCATATATTTT
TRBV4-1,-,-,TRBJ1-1,CASSLATNTEAFF,TGCGCCAGCAGCCTGGCTACTAACACTGAAGCTTTCTTT
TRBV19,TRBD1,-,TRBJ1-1,CASSMGTGGLNTEAFF,TGTGCCAGTAGTATGGGGACAGGGGGCCTGAACACTGAAGCTTTCTTT
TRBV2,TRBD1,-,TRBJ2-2,CASSEPDRGVTGELFF,TGTGCCAGCAGTGAACCCGACAGGGGGGTCACCGGGGAGCTGTTTTTT
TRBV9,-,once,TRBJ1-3,CASSVYGGRSGNTIYF,TGTGCCAGCAGCGTCTACGGGGGAAGGTCTGGAAACACCATATATTTT
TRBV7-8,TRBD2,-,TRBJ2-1,CASSSRLEKSGTNNEQFF,TGTGCCAGCAGCTCCCGACTAGAGAAGAGCGGGACGAACAATGAGCAGTTCTTC
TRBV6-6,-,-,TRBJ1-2,CASRDYTADGYTF,TGTGCCAGCAGAGACTATACGGCGGATGGCTACACCTTC
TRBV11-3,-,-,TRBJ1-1,CASSLDGGGTEAFF,TGTGCCAGCAGCTTAGATGGTGGCGGAACTGAAGCTTTCTTT
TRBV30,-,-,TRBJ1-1,CAWSRVTEAFF,TGTGCCTGGAGTCGGGTCACTGAAGCTTTCTTT
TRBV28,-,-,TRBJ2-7,CASKGTNGYEQYF,TGTGCCAGCAAGGGGACGAACGGGTACGAGCAGTACTTC
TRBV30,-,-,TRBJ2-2,CAWIKWDTGELFF,TGTGCCTGGATTAAGTGGGACACCGGGGAGCTGTTTTTT
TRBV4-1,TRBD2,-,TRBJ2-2,CASSHLLAGINTGELFF,TGCGCCAGCAGCCACCTCTTAGCGGGAATAAACACCGGGGAGCTGTTTTTT
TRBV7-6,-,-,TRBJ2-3,CASSRTDTQYF,TGTGCCAGCAGCCGCACAGATACGCAGTATTTT
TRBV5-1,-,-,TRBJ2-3,CASSLNIGDDTQYF,TGCGCCAGCAGCTTGAATATTGGGGACGATACGCAGTATTTT
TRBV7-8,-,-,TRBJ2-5,CASSLVGETQYF,TGTGCCAGCAGCTTAGTTGGAGAGACCCAGTACTTC
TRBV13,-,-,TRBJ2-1,CASKRGLGNEQFF,TGTGCCAGCAAGCGAGGGCTTGGCAATGAGCAGTTCTTC
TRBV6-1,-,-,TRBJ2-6,CASSGWGSGANVLTF,TGTGCCAGCAGTGGATGGGGTTCTGGGGCCAACGTCCTGACTTTC
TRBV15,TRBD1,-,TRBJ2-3,CATRDRGRADTQYF,TGTGCCACTCGGGACAGGGGTAGGGCAGATACGCAGTATTTT
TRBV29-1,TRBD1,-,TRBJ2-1,CSLRTGTYNEQFF,TGCAGCCTCAGGACAGGGACCTACAATGAGCAGTTCTTC
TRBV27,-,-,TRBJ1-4,CASSSSQGGEKLFF,TGTGCCAGCAGTTCCTCACAGGGAGGTGAAAAACTGTTTTTT
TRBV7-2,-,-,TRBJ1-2,CASSLTVSYGYTF,TGTGCCAGCAGCTTGACAGTGTCGTATGGCTACACCTTC
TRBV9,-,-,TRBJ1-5,CASSVGSNQPQHF,TGTGCCAGCAGCGTAGGGAGCAATCAGCCCCAGCATTTT
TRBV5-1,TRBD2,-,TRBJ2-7,CASSLGVGLAIYEQYF,TGCGCCAGCAGCTTGGGTGTCGGACTAGCGATCTACGAGCAGTACTTC
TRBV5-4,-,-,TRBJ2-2,CASSLKNTGELFF,TGTGCCAGCAGCCTGAAGAATACCGGGGAGCTGTTTTTT
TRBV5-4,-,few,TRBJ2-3,CASRNSTDTQYF,TGTGCCAGCAGGAATAGCACAGATACGCAGTATTTT
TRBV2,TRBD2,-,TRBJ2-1,CASSEAVSGSYNEQFF,TGTGCCAGCAGTGAAGCCGTGAGCGGGAGCTACAATGAGCAGTTCTTC
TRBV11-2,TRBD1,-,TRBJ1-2,CASSFTGGDYGYTF,TGTGCCAGCAGCTTTACAGGGGGCGACTATGGCTACACCTTC
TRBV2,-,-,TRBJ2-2,CASSDWGRSNTGELFF,TGTGCCAGCAGTGACTGGGGAAGGTCGAACACCGGGGAGCTGTTTTTT
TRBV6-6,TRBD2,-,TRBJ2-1,CASSRSGSLSYNEQFF,TGTGCCAGCAGTCGTAGCGGGAGTCTATCCTACAATGAGCAGTTCTTC
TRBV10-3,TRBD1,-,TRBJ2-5,CAISSTGGKETQYF,TGTGCCATCAGTTCGACAGGGGGTAAAGAGACCCAGTACTTC
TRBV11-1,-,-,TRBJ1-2,CASSPDGYGYTF,TGTGCCAGCAGCCCCGATGGCTATGGCTACACCTTC
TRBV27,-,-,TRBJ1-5,CASSSVYSNQPQHF,TGTGCCAGCAGTTCGGTCTATAGCAATCAGCCCCAGCATTTT
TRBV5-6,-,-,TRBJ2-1,CASSFFSGEQFF,TGTGCCAGCAGCTTCTTTAGCGGTGAGCAGTTCTTC
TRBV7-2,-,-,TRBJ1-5,CASSLVRGQPQHF,TGTGCCAGCAGCTTAGTTAGAGGCCAGCCCCAGCATTTT
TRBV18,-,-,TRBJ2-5,CASSPGAAETQYF,TGTGCCAGCTCACCGGGGGCGGCAGAGACCCAGTACTTC
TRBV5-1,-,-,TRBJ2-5,CASSPTRLQETQYF,TGCGCCAGCAGCCCCACGCGGCTCCAAGAGACCCAGTACTTC
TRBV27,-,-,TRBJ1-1,CASSTQRNTEAFF,TGTGCCAGCAGCACACAGCGGAACACTGAAGCTTTCTTT